Reported below is one TCR beta chain. Its antigen is undetermined. This specimen belongs to a study of cytomegalovirus exposure and HLA in healthy donors. Study-wide points: For most TCR beta V segments, an earlier analysis put the productive rate at about 87% or about 30% of the time. Across donors, sequencing depth was assumed by presence/absence analyses to be roughly uniform. It was reported that TCR beta sequences correctly inferred the HLA-A and HLA-B alleles for most subjects.

V was clipped by 2 bases and J by 7 bases, with 9 bases between them. Germline V lookup: CDR1 MNHNY, CDR2 SVGAGI (reference sequence). The CDR3 spans 14 residues. PCR used 60 Vbeta primers and 13 Jbeta primers. Repertoires were generated with immunoSEQ multiplex PCR, while TCRdb's copy carries only in-frame clones and drops some. In the table there are approximately 190,000 clones, about four fifths of which are singletons. The V call is TRBV6-6, the J call TRBJ1-6, with D maybe TRBD1 (5 bases). The sequenced sample was PBMCs. The TCR sequence derives from a woman in her thirties in good health and CMV-seropositive. CDR3 sequence (DNA): TGTGCCAGCAGTTACGTACAGGAGAATTCACCCCTCCACTTT. Translating gives CASSYVQENSPLHF.